This T cell receptor (beta chain) was found in a study of blood T cells in healthy people across ages. Study outcomes and limitations: Long-lived donors exceeded aged donors in naive CD4+ cells and diversity. As naive T cell percentage varied, TCR beta diversity correlated strongly with it. Significant beta diversity loss was already apparent by age around 40, declining roughly linearly.

Using a J-beta primer mix together with a sample-barcoded 5' primer, a second PCR was run for about 6 to 11 cycles. TCRdb reanalysed the 5' RACE reads using MiXCR and keeps one entry per CDR3 protein. The sample contains around 1.5 million distinct CDR3 sequences, approximately 59% of which appear only once. Regarding this clonotype: Its antigen is not identified.

This CDR3 has 16 residues. Trimming cost V 3 bases and J 0 bases, with 9 bases left between them. CDR1 and CDR2 (germline): SSHAT, FNYEAQ (reference sequence). The material sequenced was blood. This sequence originates from a man younger than 35 in good health. The rearrangement uses TRBV7-7 and TRBJ2-6; a weak D match, TRBD1 (6 bases). The CDR3 coding sequence is TGTGCCAGCAGCTTGGACAGTGCCTCTGGGGCCAACGTCCTGACTTTC. Protein product: CASSLDSASGANVLTF.